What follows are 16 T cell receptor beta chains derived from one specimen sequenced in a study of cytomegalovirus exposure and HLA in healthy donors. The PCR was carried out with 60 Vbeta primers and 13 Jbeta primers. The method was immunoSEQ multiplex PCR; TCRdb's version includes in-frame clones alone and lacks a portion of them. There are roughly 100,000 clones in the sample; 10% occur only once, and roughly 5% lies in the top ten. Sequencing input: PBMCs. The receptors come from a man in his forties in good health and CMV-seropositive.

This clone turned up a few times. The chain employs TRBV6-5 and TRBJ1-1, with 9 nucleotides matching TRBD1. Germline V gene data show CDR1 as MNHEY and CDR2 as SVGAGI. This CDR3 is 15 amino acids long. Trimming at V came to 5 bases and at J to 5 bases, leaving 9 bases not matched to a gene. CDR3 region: CASSPGTGYGTEAFF. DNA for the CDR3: TGTGCCAGCAGTCCCGGGACAGGGTATGGAACTGAAGCTTTCTTT.

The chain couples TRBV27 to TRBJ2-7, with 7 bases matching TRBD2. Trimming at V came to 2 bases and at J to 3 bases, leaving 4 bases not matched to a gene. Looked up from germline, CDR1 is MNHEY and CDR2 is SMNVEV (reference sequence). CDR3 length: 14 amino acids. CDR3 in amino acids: CASSLREGSYEQYF. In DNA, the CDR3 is TGTGCCAGCAGTTTAAGGGAGGGTAGCTACGAGCAGTACTTC.

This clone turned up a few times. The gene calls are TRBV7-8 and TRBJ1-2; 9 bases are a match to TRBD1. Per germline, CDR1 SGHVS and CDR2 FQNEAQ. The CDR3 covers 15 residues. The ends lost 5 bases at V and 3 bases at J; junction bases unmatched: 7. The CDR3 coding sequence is TGTGCCAGCAGCGGCCGGACAGGGGAAGACTATGGCTACACCTTC. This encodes CASSGRTGEDYGYTF.

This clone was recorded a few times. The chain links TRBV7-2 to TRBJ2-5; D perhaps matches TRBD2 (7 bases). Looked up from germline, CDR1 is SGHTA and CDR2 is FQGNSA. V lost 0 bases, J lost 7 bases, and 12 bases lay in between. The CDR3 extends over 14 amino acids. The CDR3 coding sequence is TGTGCCAGCAGCTTAGCGGGAGGGGGGGGGACCCAGTACTTC. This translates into CASSLAGGGGTQYF.

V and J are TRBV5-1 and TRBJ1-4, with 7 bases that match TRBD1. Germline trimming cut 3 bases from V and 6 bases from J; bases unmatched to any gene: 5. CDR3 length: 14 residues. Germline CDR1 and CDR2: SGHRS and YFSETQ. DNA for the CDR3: TGCGCCAGCAGCTCCGGGACAGTGGATGAAAAACTGTTTTTT. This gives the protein CASSSGTVDEKLFF.

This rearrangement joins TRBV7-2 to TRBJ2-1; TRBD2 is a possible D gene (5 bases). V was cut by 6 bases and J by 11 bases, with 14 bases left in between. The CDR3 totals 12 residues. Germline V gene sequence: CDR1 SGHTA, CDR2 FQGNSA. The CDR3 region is CASSPEGRKQFF. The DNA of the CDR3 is TGTGCCAGCAGTCCTGAAGGGAGAAAGCAGTTCTTC.

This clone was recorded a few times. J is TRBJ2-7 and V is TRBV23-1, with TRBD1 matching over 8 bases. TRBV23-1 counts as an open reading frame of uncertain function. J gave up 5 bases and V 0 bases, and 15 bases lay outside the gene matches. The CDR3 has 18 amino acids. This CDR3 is CASSQSPKVLTGANEQYF. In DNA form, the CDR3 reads TGCGCCAGCAGTCAATCGCCCAAAGTCTTGACAGGGGCGAACGAGCAGTACTTC.

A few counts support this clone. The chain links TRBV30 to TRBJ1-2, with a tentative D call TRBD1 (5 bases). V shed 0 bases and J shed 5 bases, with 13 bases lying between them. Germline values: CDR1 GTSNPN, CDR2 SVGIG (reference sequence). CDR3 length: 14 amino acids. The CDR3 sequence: CAWSVGGTAYGYTF. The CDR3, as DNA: TGTGCCTGGAGTGTAGGCGGGACGGCTTATGGCTACACCTTC.

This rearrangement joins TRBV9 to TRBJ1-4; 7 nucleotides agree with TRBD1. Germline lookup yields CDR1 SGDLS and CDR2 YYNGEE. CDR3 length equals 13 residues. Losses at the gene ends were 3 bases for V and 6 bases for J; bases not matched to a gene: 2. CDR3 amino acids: CASSAGTDEKLFF. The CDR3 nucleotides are TGTGCCAGCAGCGCAGGGACAGATGAAAAACTGTTTTTT.

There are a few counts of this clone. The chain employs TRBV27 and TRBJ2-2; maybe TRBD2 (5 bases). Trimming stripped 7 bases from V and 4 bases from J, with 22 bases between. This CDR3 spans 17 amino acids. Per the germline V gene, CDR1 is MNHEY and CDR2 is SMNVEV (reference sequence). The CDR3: CASKAGIGIVSTGELFF. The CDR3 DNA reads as TGTGCCAGCAAGGCCGGAATCGGGATTGTAAGCACCGGGGAGCTGTTTTTT.

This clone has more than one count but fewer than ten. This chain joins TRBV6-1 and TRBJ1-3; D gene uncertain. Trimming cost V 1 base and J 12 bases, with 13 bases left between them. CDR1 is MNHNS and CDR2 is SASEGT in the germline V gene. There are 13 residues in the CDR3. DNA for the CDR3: TGTGCCAGCAGTGAAGATGGAGCGTCAAGCATATATTTT. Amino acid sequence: CASSEDGASSIYF.

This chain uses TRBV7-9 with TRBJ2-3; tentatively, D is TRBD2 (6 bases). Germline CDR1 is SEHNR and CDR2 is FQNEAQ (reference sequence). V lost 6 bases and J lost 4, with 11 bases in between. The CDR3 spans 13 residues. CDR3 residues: CASSLREPDTQYF. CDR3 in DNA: TGTGCCAGCAGTTTACGGGAGCCAGATACGCAGTATTTT.

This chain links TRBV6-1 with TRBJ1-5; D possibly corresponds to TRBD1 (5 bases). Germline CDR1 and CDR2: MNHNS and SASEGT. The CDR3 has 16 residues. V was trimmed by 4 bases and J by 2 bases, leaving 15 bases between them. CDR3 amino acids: CASSGRMVQGNQPQHF. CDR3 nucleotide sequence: TGTGCCAGCAGTGGACGGATGGTACAGGGCAATCAGCCCCAGCATTTT.

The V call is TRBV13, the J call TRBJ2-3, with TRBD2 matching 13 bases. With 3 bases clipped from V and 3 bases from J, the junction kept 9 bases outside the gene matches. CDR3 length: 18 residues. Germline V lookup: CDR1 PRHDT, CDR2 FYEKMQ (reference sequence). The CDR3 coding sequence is TGTGCCAGCAGCTTGCGGACTAGCGGGAGAGGGACTACAGATACGCAGTATTTT. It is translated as CASSLRTSGRGTTDTQYF.

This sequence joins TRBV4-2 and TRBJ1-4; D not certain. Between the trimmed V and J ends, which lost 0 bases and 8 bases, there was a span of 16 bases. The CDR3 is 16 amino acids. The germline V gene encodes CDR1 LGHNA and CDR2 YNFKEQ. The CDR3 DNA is TGTGCCAGCAGCCAAGACGAGGCTAGAGGGCTGGAAAAACTGTTTTTT. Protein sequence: CASSQDEARGLEKLFF.

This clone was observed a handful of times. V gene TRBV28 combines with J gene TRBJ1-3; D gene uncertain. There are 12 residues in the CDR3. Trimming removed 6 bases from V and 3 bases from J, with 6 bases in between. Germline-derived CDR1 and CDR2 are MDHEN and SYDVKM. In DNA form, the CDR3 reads TGTGCCAGCAGCTCTGTTGGAAACACCATATATTTT. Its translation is CASSSVGNTIYF.